This passage covers 2 T cell receptor beta chains from one sample sequenced in a study. Each CDR3 protein gets one entry after TCRdb re-called the 5' RACE reads with MiXCR. This sample carries 62,000 or so distinct CDR3 sequences, approximately 22% of them seen once, and the ten largest clones take about 3%. Material for sequencing was memory CD4+ T cells sorted from a lymph node. As to subset: memory CD4+ T cells, CD4+CD45RO+CD25-. All receptors come from a female donor with breast cancer.

For the CDR3, the DNA is TGTGCCAGCAGCTTCACCTGGGCCCAGGGGGTCACCGGGGAGCTGTTTTTT. Translation gives CASSFTWAQGVTGELFF. This chain links TRBV7-9 with TRBJ2-2, with TRBD1 identical over 7 bases. The length of the CDR3 is 17 residues. V dropped 3 bases and J dropped 4; count of bases not matched to a gene: 11. Germline-derived CDR1 and CDR2 are SEHNR and FQNEAQ (reference sequence).

This clonotype was observed many times. The genes are TRBV20-1 and TRBJ1-2; a weak D match, TRBD1 (5 bases). CDR3 length equals 12 residues. V was clipped by 7 bases and J by 4 bases, with 13 bases between them. CDR1 and CDR2 from the germline V gene are DFQATT and SNEGSKA (reference sequence). The CDR3 nucleotides read TGCAGTGGGATTCAGGGTAGCTATGGCTACACCTTC. Amino acid sequence: CSGIQGSYGYTF.